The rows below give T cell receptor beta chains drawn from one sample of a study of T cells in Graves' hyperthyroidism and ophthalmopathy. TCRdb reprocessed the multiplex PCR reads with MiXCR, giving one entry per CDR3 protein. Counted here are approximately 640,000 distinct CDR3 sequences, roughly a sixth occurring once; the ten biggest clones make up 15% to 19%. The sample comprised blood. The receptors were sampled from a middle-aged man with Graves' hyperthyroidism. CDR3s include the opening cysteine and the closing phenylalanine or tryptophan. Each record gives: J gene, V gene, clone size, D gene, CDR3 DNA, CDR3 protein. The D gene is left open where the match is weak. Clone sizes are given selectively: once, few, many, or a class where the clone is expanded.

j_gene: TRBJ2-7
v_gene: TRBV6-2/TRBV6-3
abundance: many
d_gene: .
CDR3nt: TGTGCCAGCAGTTACTCGAAGGGCTCCGAGCAGTACTTC
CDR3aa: CASSYSKGSEQYF

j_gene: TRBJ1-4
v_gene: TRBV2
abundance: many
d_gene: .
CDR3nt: TGTGCCAGCGGGCCAGGGAATGAAAAACTGTTTTTT
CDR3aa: CASGPGNEKLFF

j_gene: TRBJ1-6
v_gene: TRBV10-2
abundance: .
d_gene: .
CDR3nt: TGCGCCACCCAGGGTCTGGTTTATAATTCACCCCTCCACTTT
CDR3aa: CATQGLVYNSPLHF

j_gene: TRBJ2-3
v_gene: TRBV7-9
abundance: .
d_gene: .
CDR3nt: TGTGCCAGCAACTCCCCCCCGTCGAATACGCAGTATTTT
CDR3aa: CASNSPPSNTQYF

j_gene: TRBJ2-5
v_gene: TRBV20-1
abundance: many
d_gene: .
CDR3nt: TGCAGTGCTAATCCTGGCGGGATCGAGACCCAGTACTTC
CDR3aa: CSANPGGIETQYF

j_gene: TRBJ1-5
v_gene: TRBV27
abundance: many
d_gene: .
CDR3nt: TGTGCCAGCAGTTTGGGAGGGGCTGGGCAGCCCCAGCATTTT
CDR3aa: CASSLGGAGQPQHF

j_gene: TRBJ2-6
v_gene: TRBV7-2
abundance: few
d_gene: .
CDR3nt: TGTGCCAGCAGCTCCCTCGGGGTTTTGGTGTCTGGGGCCAACGTCCTGACTTTC
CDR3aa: CASSSLGVLVSGANVLTF

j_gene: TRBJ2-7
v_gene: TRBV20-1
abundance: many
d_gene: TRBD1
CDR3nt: TGCAGTGCTCTTACGAGGACAGGTTCCTACGAGCAGTACTTC
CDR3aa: CSALTRTGSYEQYF

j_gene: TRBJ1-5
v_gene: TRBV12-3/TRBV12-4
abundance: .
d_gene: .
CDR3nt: TGTGCCAGCAGTTTCGGTCGGTATAGCAATCAGCCCCAGCATTTT
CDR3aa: CASSFGRYSNQPQHF

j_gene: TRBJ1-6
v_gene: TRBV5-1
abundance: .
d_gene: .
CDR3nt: TGCGCCAGCAGCTTGGGACAGCAATCACCCCTCCACTTT
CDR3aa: CASSLGQQSPLHF

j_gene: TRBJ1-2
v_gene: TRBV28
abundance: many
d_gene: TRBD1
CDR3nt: TGTGCCAGCAGTCCCTCGTTATCGGACAGGAGTGGCTACACCTTC
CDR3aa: CASSPSLSDRSGYTF

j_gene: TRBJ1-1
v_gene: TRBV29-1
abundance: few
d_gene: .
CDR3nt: TGCAGCGTGAGGGACCCGAACACTGAAGCTTTCTTT
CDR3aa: CSVRDPNTEAFF

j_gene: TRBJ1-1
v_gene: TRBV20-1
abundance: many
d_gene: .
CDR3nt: TGCAGTGCGCTTCCACTAGTGGGGGGAGGCACTGAAGCTTTCTTT
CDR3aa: CSALPLVGGGTEAFF

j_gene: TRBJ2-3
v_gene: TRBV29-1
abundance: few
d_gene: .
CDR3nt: TGCAGCGTTGAAGAGACAGATACGCAGTATTTT
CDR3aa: CSVEETDTQYF

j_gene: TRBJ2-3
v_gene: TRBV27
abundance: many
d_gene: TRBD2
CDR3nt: TGTGCCAGCAGTTTGAGAGGACTAGCGGGAGCAACAGATACGCAGTATTTT
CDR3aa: CASSLRGLAGATDTQYF

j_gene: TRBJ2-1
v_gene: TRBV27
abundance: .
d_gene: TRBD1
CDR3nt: TGTGCCAGCACCGACAGGGGGCGCGACAATGAGCAGTTCTTC
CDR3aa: CASTDRGRDNEQFF

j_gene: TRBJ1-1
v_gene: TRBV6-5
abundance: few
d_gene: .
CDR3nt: TGTGCCAGCAGTTACCGGGACACTCCCCAAAACACTGAAGCTTTCTTT
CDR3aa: CASSYRDTPQNTEAFF

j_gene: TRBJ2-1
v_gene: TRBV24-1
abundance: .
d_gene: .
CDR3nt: TGTGCCACCAGTGATTTTGGCGGGCTCCACAATGAGCAGTTCTTC
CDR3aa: CATSDFGGLHNEQFF

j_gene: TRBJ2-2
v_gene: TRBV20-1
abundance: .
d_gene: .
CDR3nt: TGCAGTGCTAGATCAGTAGGGCAAGTCGGGGAGCTGTTTTTT
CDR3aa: CSARSVGQVGELFF

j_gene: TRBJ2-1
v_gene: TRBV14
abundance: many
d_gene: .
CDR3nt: TGTGCCAGCAGCCAAGTGAAAGTTGTCAATGAGCAGTTCTTC
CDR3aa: CASSQVKVVNEQFF

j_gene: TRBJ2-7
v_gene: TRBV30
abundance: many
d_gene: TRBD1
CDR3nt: TGTGCCTGGAGGCGGACAGGGCTCTACGAGCAGTACTTC
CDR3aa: CAWRRTGLYEQYF

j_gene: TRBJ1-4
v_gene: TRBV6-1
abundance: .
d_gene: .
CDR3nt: TGTGCCAGCAGTCCGCGCCAAAATCTTGAAAAACTGTTTTTT
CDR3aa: CASSPRQNLEKLFF

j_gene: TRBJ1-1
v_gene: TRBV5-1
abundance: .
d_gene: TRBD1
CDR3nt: TGCGCCAGCAGCTCAGACAACAGGGGAGGGACTGAAGCTTTCTTT
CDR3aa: CASSSDNRGGTEAFF

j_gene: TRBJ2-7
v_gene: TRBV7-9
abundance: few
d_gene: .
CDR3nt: TGTGCCAGCACCGCAATCCGGGAGAACGAGCAGTACTTC
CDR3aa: CASTAIRENEQYF

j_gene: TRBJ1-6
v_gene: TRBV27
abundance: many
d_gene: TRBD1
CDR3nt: TGTGCCAGCAGTTTCGGGACAGGGACTTCACCCCTCCACTTT
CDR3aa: CASSFGTGTSPLHF

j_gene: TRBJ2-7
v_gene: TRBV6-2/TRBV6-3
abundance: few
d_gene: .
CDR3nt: TGTGCCAGCAGCCTCGGGGGGCTGGAGCAGTACTTC
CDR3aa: CASSLGGLEQYF

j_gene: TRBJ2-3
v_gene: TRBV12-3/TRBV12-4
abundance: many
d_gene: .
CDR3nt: TGTGCCAGCAGTTTGGCGGGCACCCGGAGGGATACGCAGTATTTT
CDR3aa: CASSLAGTRRDTQYF

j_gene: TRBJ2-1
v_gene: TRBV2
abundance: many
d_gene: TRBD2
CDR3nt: TGTGCCAGCAACCTAGCGGGGCCCTACAATGAGCAGTTCTTC
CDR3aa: CASNLAGPYNEQFF

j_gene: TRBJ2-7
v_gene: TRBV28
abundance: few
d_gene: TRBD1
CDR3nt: TGTGCCAGCAGGAACGGACAGGGGGCCTACGAGCAGTACTTC
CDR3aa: CASRNGQGAYEQYF

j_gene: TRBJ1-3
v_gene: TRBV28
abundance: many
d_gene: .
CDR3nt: TGTGCCAGCAGAGGAGGGGGAATAGGTGGAAACACCATATATTTT
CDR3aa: CASRGGGIGGNTIYF

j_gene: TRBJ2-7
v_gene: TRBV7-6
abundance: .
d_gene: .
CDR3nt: TGTGCCAGCAGCCCGTCTATCGAGCAGTACTTC
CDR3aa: CASSPSIEQYF

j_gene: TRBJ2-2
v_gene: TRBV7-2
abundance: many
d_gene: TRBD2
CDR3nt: TGTGCCAGCAGCTTAAACAGCGGCGGGGGCACCGGGGAGCTGTTTTTT
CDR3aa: CASSLNSGGGTGELFF

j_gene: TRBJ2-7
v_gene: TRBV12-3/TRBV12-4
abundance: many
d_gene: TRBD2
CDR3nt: TGTGCCAGCAGTTTAAATATTGGGCTAGCGGCCTACGAGCAGTACTTC
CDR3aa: CASSLNIGLAAYEQYF

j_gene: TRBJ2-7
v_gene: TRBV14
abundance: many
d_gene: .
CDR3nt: TGTGCCAGCAGCCGGGACATAGACTCCTACGAGCAGTACTTC
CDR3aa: CASSRDIDSYEQYF

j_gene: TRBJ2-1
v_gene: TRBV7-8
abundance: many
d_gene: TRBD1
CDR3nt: TGTGCCAGCAGCACCGGACAGGGAGGCGATGAGCAGTTCTTC
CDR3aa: CASSTGQGGDEQFF

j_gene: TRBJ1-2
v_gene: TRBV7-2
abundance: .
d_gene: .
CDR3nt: TGTGCCAGCAGCTTAGGCAATAGTAACTATGGCTACACCTTC
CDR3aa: CASSLGNSNYGYTF

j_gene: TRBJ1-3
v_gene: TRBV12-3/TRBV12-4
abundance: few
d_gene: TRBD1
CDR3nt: TGTGCCAGCAGGGGACGACAGGGCCTCTCTGGAAACACCATATATTTT
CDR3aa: CASRGRQGLSGNTIYF

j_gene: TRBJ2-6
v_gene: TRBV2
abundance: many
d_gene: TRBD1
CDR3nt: TGTGCCAGCAGGGCCGGGACAGGGAATTTTGGGGCCAACGTCCTGACTTTC
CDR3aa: CASRAGTGNFGANVLTF

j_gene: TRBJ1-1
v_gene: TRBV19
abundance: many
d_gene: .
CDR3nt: TGTGCCAGTAGTATTCTAACAGGGAAGACTGAAGCTTTCTTT
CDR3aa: CASSILTGKTEAFF

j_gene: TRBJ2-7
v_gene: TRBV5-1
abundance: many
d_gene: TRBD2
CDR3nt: TGCGCCAGCAGCTTGGTCGGGGGGATATTCTACGAGCAGTACTTC
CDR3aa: CASSLVGGIFYEQYF

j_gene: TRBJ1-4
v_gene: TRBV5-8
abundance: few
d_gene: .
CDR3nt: TGTGCCAGCAGCGTCTCAGGGCGGGCTAATGAAAAACTGTTTTTT
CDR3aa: CASSVSGRANEKLFF

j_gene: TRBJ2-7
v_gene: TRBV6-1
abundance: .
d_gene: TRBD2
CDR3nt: TGTGCCAGCACCGGACTAGCGGGAGGACGCTCCTACGAGCAGTACTTC
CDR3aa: CASTGLAGGRSYEQYF

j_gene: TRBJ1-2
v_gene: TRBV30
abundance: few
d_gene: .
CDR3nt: TGTGCCTGGAGTGTAGGTCCGGGGGACAACTATGGCTACACCTTC
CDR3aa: CAWSVGPGDNYGYTF

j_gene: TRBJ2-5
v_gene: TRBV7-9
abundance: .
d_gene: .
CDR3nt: TGTGCCAGCAGCTTAGAACAGATGGAGACCCAGTACTTC
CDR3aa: CASSLEQMETQYF

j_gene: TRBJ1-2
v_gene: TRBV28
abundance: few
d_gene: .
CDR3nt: TGTGCCAGCACCAAGCTCAGGGAAGGCTACACCTTC
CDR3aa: CASTKLREGYTF

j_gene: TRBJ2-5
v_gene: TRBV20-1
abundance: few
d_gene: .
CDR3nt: TGCAGTGCTAGAGATCTTAACAGGGTCCAAGAGACCCAGTACTTC
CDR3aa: CSARDLNRVQETQYF

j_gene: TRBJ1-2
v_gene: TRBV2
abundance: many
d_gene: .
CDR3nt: TGTGCCAGCAGAATACGGGACACCGGTTGGGGCTACACCTTC
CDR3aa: CASRIRDTGWGYTF

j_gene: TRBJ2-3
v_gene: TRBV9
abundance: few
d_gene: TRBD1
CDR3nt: TGTGCCAGCAGCCTACCGCCTACAGGGGAGAAAGATACGCAGTATTTT
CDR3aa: CASSLPPTGEKDTQYF

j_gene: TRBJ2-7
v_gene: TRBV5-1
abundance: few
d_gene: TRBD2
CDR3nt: TGCGCCAGCAGCAGGGGGACTAGCGGCTACGAGCAGTACTTC
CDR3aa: CASSRGTSGYEQYF

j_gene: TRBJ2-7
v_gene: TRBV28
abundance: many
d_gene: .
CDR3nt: TGTGCCAGCAGTTTACCCCTCGACAGCTCCTACGAGCAGTACTTC
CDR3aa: CASSLPLDSSYEQYF

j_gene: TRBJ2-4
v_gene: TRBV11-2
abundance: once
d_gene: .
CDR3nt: TGTGCCAGCAGCCCCGGGACCAGGGCCGGCAAAAACATTCAGTACTTC
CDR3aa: CASSPGTRAGKNIQYF

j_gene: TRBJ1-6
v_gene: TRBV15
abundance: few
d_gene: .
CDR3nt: TGTGCCACCAGCGGTGGGACGGCAGGGGATTCACCCCTCCACTTT
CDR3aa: CATSGGTAGDSPLHF

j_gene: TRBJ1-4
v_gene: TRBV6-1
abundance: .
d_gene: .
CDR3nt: TGTGCCAGCAGTGCGGGACGGAATGAAAAACTGTTTTTT
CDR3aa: CASSAGRNEKLFF

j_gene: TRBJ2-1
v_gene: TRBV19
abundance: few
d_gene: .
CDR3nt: TGTGCCAGTAGTATTACGGACTCCCTCGGGGAGCAGTTCTTC
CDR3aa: CASSITDSLGEQFF

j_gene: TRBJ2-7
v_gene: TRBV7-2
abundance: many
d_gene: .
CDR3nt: TGTGCCAGCAGCTCTACACCTGGGGACGAGCAGTACTTC
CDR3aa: CASSSTPGDEQYF

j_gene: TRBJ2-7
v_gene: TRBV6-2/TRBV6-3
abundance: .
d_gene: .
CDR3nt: TGTGCCAGCAGTTACTCTTACTCCGGGGGAGACGAGCAGTACTTC
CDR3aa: CASSYSYSGGDEQYF

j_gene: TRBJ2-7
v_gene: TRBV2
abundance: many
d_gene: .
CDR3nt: TGTGCCAGTCTATCAGACACTGGCTACGAGCAGTACTTC
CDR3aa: CASLSDTGYEQYF

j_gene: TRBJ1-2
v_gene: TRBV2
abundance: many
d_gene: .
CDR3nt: TGTGCCAGCAAACGGTCGGGGGCGACGGATGGCTACACCTTC
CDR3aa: CASKRSGATDGYTF

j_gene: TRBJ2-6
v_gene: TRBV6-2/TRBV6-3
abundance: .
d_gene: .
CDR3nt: TGTGCCAGCAGTTCCCTCGTGGTTGGGGGTTCTGGGGCCAACGTCCTGACTTTC
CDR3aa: CASSSLVVGGSGANVLTF

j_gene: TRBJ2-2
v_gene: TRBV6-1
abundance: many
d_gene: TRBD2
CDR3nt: TGTGCCAGCAGTAGACTAGCGGGAGATAACACCGGGGAGCTGTTTTTT
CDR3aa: CASSRLAGDNTGELFF